A selection of T cell receptor beta chains follows, all from one sample in a study of T cell changes during pregnancy in multiple sclerosis. TCRdb's table, derived via immunoSEQ multiplex PCR, lists solely in-frame clones and lacks some. The repertoire holds around 37,000 clones, roughly nine tenths seen once, with 5.5% to 7% in the top ten. The source was CD8+ T cells from peripheral blood mononuclear cells, collected in the second trimester of pregnancy. All receptors derive from a female donor with multiple sclerosis, enrolled in a pregnancy study. The CDR3 runs from the conserved cysteine through the conserved F or W. The D gene is left open where the match is weak. Size values are once, few and many counts, or a class for expanded clones, and some rows have none.

j_gene | d_gene | v_gene | abundance | CDR3aa | CDR3nt
TRBJ1-5 | TRBD1 | TRBV7-9 | . | CASSETGGGNQPQHF | TGTGCCAGCAGCGAAACAGGGGGCGGCAATCAGCCCCAGCATTTT
TRBJ2-5 | . | TRBV5-4 | . | CASSWPKQGVQETQYF | TGTGCCAGCAGCTGGCCTAAACAGGGAGTCCAAGAGACCCAGTACTTC
TRBJ2-3 | . | TRBV14 | . | CASSHLSPDTQYF | TGTGCCAGCAGCCATCTAAGTCCAGATACGCAGTATTTT
TRBJ1-1 | TRBD1 | TRBV5-4 | . | CASSFRGLNTEAFF | TGTGCCAGCAGCTTTAGGGGGCTGAACACTGAAGCTTTCTTT
TRBJ1-5 | . | TRBV7-8 | . | CASSARASNQPQHF | TGTGCCAGCAGCGCCAGAGCGAGCAATCAGCCCCAGCATTTT
TRBJ1-1 | TRBD1 | TRBV15 | . | CATSTRGYSEAFF | TGTGCCACCAGCACCAGGGGGTATTCTGAAGCTTTCTTT
TRBJ1-1 | . | TRBV18 | . | CASSPPSGHRVMNTEAFF | TGTGCCAGCTCACCACCCTCCGGACACCGTGTCATGAACACTGAAGCTTTCTTT
TRBJ1-1 | . | TRBV7-2 | . | CASSLALLEVTEAFF | TGTGCCAGCAGCTTAGCGCTCCTCGAGGTAACTGAAGCTTTCTTT
TRBJ2-7 | . | TRBV4-3 | . | CASSQDRQSTYEQYF | TGCGCCAGCAGCCAAGACAGGCAAAGTACCTACGAGCAGTACTTC
TRBJ2-7 | TRBD1 | TRBV7-8 | . | CASSLTGMTYEQYF | TGTGCCAGCAGCTTGACAGGGATGACCTACGAGCAGTACTTC
TRBJ2-1 | . | TRBV6-5 | . | CASRGGRVSYNEQFF | TGTGCCAGCAGGGGGGGAAGGGTATCCTACAATGAGCAGTTCTTC
TRBJ2-7 | . | TRBV21-1 | . | CASSKRRITYEQYF | TGTGCCAGCAGCAAAAGGCGGATTACCTACGAGCAGTACTTC
TRBJ2-7 | . | TRBV25-1 | . | CASSPGVHEQYF | TGTGCCAGTTCCCCAGGGGTCCACGAGCAGTACTTC
TRBJ2-4 | TRBD2 | TRBV9 | . | CASSVGGGRVLAKNIQYF | TGTGCCAGCAGCGTAGGGGGGGGACGGGTTTTAGCCAAAAACATTCAGTACTTC
TRBJ2-7 | . | TRBV20-1 | . | CSAVTGNEQYF | TGCAGTGCCGTAACAGGGAACGAGCAGTACTTC
TRBJ1-4 | . | TRBV7-9 | . | CASSLGVRREKLFF | TGTGCCAGCAGCTTAGGCGTTAGGCGGGAAAAACTGTTTTTT
TRBJ2-7 | TRBD2 | TRBV7-2 | . | CASSPRTSGSIREQYF | TGTGCCAGCAGCCCACGGACTAGCGGGAGTATAAGGGAGCAGTACTTC
TRBJ1-1 | . | TRBV19 | few | CASSMQGMNTEAFF | TGTGCCAGTAGTATGCAGGGGATGAACACTGAAGCTTTCTTT
TRBJ1-3 | . | TRBV5-6 | . | CASSFLSSGNTIYF | TGTGCCAGCAGCTTTCTGAGCTCTGGAAACACCATATATTTT
TRBJ1-2 | TRBD1 | TRBV5-6 | . | CASSPGTGAPTSYGYTF | TGTGCCAGCAGCCCAGGGACAGGGGCCCCAACTAGCTATGGCTACACCTTC
TRBJ2-7 | . | TRBV6-1 | . | CASSEDVWQYEQYF | TGTGCCAGCAGTGAAGACGTCTGGCAATACGAGCAGTACTTC
TRBJ2-2 | . | TRBV5-8 | . | CASSLLTGELFF | TGTGCCAGCAGCCTCCTCACCGGGGAGCTGTTTTTT
TRBJ1-2 | . | TRBV29-1 | . | CSVRGSSNYGYTF | TGCAGCGTTCGGGGGTCTTCGAACTATGGCTACACCTTC
TRBJ2-7 | . | TRBV12-5 | . | CASGLVHGGASYEQYF | TGTGCTAGTGGTTTGGTACACGGCGGGGCTAGCTACGAGCAGTACTTC
TRBJ1-1 | . | TRBV7-3 | once | CASSFGEMGSTEAFF | TGTGCCAGCAGCTTCGGGGAGATGGGGAGCACTGAAGCTTTCTTT
TRBJ2-3 | TRBD2 | TRBV5-1 | . | CASYDGGGTDTQYF | TGCGCCAGCTATGATGGGGGAGGGACAGATACGCAGTATTTT
TRBJ2-1 | TRBD2 | TRBV30 | . | CAWSSQREPNEQFF | TGTGCCTGGAGTAGCCAGCGGGAGCCGAATGAGCAGTTCTTC
TRBJ1-1 | . | TRBV7-8 | . | CASSPKNVGDAFF | TGTGCCAGCAGCCCCAAAAATGTGGGAGACGCTTTCTTT
TRBJ1-5 | . | TRBV25-1 | . | CASSESSLRGPQHF | TGTGCCAGCAGTGAATCTAGCCTCCGGGGGCCCCAGCATTTT
TRBJ2-3 | TRBD1 | TRBV6-5 | . | CASSFIGGLTDTQYF | TGTGCCAGCAGTTTCATAGGGGGCCTCACAGATACGCAGTATTTT
TRBJ2-7 | . | TRBV27 | . | CASSLSPGELHEQYF | TGTGCCAGCAGTTTATCTCCAGGGGAACTTCACGAGCAGTACTTC
TRBJ2-7 | . | TRBV7-9 | . | CASSLGGGQGASYEQYF | TGTGCCAGCAGCTTAGGCGGGGGTCAGGGGGCTTCCTACGAGCAGTACTTC
TRBJ1-1 | TRBD1 | TRBV9 | . | CASSPDRGPTEAFF | TGTGCCAGCAGCCCCGACAGGGGGCCCACTGAAGCTTTCTTT
TRBJ2-7 | TRBD1 | TRBV11-2 | . | CASTLEGAENYEQYF | TGTGCCAGCACCTTAGAGGGGGCCGAAAACTACGAGCAGTACTTC
TRBJ2-7 | . | TRBV4-2 | . | CASSQEHTPFEQYF | TGTGCCAGCAGCCAAGAACATACGCCGTTCGAGCAGTACTTC
TRBJ2-1 | TRBD2 | TRBV27 | . | CASSPRLAYEQFF | TGTGCCAGCAGTCCCCGACTAGCCTATGAGCAGTTCTTC
TRBJ2-7 | TRBD1 | TRBV5-6 | . | CASSFLTGITSYEQYF | TGTGCCAGCAGCTTTCTGACAGGGATTACCTCCTACGAGCAGTACTTC
TRBJ2-7 | . | TRBV9 | . | CASSPRVAPYEQYF | TGTGCCAGCAGCCCCCGGGTTGCGCCCTACGAGCAGTACTTC
TRBJ2-7 | TRBD1 | TRBV5-6 | once | CASSSRDSISYEQYF | TGTGCCAGCAGCTCCCGGGACAGCATATCTTACGAGCAGTACTTC
TRBJ2-7 | TRBD2 | TRBV27 | . | CASSTSGGTEQYF | TGTGCCAGCAGTACTAGCGGAGGAACCGAGCAGTACTTC
TRBJ1-1 | . | TRBV25-1 | . | CASSDLRGGQGKTEAFF | TGTGCCAGCAGTGATCTCCGGGGGGGGCAGGGGAAAACTGAAGCTTTCTTT
TRBJ2-1 | . | TRBV19 | once | CASSMNGHPPYNEQFF | TGTGCCAGTAGTATGAATGGACACCCACCCTACAATGAGCAGTTCTTC
TRBJ2-7 | TRBD1 | TRBV5-4 | . | CASSWGTGEYEQYF | TGTGCCAGCAGCTGGGGGACAGGGGAATACGAGCAGTACTTC
TRBJ2-5 | TRBD2 | TRBV4-3 | . | CASSQANTRLAGGLKETQYF | TGCGCCAGCAGCCAAGCGAACACTAGACTAGCGGGGGGCTTAAAAGAGACCCAGTACTTC
TRBJ2-7 | . | TRBV5-1 | . | CASSETTTISYEQYF | TGCGCCAGCAGCGAGACAACGACCATCTCCTACGAGCAGTACTTC
TRBJ2-5 | TRBD2 | TRBV27 | . | CASSVGTSGQETQYF | TGTGCCAGCAGTGTGGGGACTAGCGGGCAAGAGACCCAGTACTTC
TRBJ1-5 | . | TRBV6-6 | . | CASSTTGTSNQPQHF | TGTGCCAGCAGTACAACCGGGACAAGCAATCAGCCCCAGCATTTT
TRBJ2-7 | . | TRBV5-4 | . | CASRVQGNPYEQYF | TGTGCCAGCAGGGTACAGGGAAACCCCTACGAGCAGTACTTC
TRBJ2-1 | . | TRBV6-1 | . | CASLRGGLNEQFF | TGTGCCAGCCTCCGCGGGGGCCTTAATGAGCAGTTCTTC